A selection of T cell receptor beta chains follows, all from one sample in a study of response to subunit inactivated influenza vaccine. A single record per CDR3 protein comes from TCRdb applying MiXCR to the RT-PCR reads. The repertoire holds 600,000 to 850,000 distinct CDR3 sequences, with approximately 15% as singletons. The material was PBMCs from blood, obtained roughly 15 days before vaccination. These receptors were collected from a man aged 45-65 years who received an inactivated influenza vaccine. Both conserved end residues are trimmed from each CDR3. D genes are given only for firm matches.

SAREVRNSPLH	TRBV20-1	.	TRBJ1-6
ASSPNRAYGYT	TRBV7-2	.	TRBJ1-2
ASSQAGTGRGDTQY	TRBV4-3	TRBD1	TRBJ2-3
ASSDHHRGSNQPQH	TRBV6-1	TRBD1	TRBJ1-5
ASSPRRGSTDTQY	TRBV12-3/TRBV12-4	.	TRBJ2-3
ASSRRDRGNEKLF	TRBV6-1	TRBD1	TRBJ1-4
SARRSGTGGNYGYT	TRBV20-1	TRBD1	TRBJ1-2
ASSDNRARNQPQH	TRBV27	.	TRBJ1-5
ASSEWRGGTDTQY	TRBV6-1	.	TRBJ2-3
SARPTLAYNSPLH	TRBV20-1	.	TRBJ1-6
SVEGTQSSYNEQF	TRBV29-1	.	TRBJ2-1
ATSSLGETQY	TRBV15	.	TRBJ2-5
ASSYSMSAADTEAF	TRBV6-5	.	TRBJ1-1
ASSEWTSRYNEQF	TRBV9	TRBD2	TRBJ2-1
ASSSTIAGGYQETQY	TRBV28	TRBD2	TRBJ2-5
ATSLYNEQF	TRBV24-1	.	TRBJ2-1
ASSQAGQPVQF	TRBV3-1	.	TRBJ2-1
ASSLTSPGLYLYEQY	TRBV7-2	.	TRBJ2-7
ASTPWKISTDTQY	TRBV12-3/TRBV12-4	.	TRBJ2-3
ASSPGAKY	TRBV7-9	.	TRBJ2-4
ASSQGDSGRPGLEKLF	TRBV4-2	.	TRBJ1-4
SARARPPGEQY	TRBV20-1	.	TRBJ2-7
ASSLGPGTGVEQY	TRBV12-3/TRBV12-4	TRBD1	TRBJ2-7
ASSLGTRGPGELF	TRBV7-9	.	TRBJ2-2
AGRTEGIYEQY	TRBV30	.	TRBJ2-7
ASSFSGAAEKLF	TRBV28	.	TRBJ1-4
SARDPTDGDTEAF	TRBV20-1	.	TRBJ1-1
ATSSGGHDMNTEAF	TRBV15	.	TRBJ1-1
ASSPRVLSTDTQY	TRBV27	.	TRBJ2-3
ASSQGGSSNQPQH	TRBV3-1	.	TRBJ1-5
ASGSPGHQETQY	TRBV12-3/TRBV12-4	.	TRBJ2-5